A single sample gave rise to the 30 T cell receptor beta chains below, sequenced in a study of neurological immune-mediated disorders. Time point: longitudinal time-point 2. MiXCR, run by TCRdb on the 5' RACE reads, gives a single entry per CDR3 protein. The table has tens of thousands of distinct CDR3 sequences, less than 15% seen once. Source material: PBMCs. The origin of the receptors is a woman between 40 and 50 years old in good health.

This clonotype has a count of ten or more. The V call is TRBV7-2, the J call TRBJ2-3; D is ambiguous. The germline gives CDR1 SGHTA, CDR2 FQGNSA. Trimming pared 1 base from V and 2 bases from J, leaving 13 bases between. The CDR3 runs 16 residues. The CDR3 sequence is CASSLGGTAFTDTQYF. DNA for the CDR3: TGTGCCAGCAGCTTAGGGGGTACAGCCTTCACAGATACGCAGTATTTT.

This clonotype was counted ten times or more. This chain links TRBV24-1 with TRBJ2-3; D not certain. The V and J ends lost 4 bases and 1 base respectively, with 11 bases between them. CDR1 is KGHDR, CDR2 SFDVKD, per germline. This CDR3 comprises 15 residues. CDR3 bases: TGTGCCACCAGTGACAGTGGGCGAGGCACAGATACGCAGTATTTT. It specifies CATSDSGRGTDTQYF.

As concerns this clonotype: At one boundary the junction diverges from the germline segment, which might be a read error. This chain's CDR3 is CASSTSRSGNTIYF. The CDR3 DNA reads TGTGCCAGCAGCACCAGTCGCAGTGGAAACACAATATATTTT. The chain is built from TRBV7-8 and TRBJ1-3; D unresolved. Germline CDR1 reads SGHVS; CDR2 reads FQNEAQ. CDR3 length equals 14 residues. Drawing the rest from reference TRBV7-8 and TRBJ1-3, the complete variable domain is GAGVSQSPRYKVAKRGQDVALRCDPISGHVSLFWYQQALGQGPEFLTYFQNEAQLDKSGLPSDRFFAERPEGSVSTLKIQRTQQEDSAVYLCASSTSRSGNTIYFGEGSWLTVV.

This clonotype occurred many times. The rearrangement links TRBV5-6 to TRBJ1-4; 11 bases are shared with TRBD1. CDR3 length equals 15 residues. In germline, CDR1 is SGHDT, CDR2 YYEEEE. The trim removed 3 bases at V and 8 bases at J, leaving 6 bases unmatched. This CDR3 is CASSSMGQGEEKLFF. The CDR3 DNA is TGTGCCAGCAGCTCGATGGGACAGGGGGAAGAAAAACTGTTTTTT.

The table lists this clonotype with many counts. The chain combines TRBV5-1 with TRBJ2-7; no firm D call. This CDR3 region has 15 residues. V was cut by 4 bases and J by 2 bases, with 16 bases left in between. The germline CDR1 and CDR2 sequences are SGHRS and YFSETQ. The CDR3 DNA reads TGCGCCAGCAGCACCGAACGGAGCACGACCTACGAGCAGTACTTC. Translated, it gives CASSTERSTTYEQYF.

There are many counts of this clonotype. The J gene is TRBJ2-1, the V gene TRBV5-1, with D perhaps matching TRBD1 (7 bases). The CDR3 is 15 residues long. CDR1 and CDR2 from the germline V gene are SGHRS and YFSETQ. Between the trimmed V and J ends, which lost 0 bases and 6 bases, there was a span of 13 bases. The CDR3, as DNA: TGCGCCAGCAGCTTGGACTCAGGGGGACTCAATGAGCAGTTCTTC. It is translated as CASSLDSGGLNEQFF.

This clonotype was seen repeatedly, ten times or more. CDR3: CASSQTRNQPQHF. CDR3 DNA: TGTGCCAGCAGCCAAACTAGGAATCAGCCCCAGCATTTT. The chain uses TRBV6-5 and TRBJ1-5; no reliable D call. V was trimmed by 6 bases and J by 4 bases, leaving 10 bases between them. Germline CDR1 is MNHEY and CDR2 is SVGAGI. This CDR3 contains 13 residues.

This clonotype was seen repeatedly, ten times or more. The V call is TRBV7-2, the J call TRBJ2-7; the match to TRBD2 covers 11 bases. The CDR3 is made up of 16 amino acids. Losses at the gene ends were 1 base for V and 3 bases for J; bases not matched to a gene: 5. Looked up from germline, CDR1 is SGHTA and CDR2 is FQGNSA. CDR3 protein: CASSLVGGTSGYEQYF. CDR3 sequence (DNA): TGTGCCAGCAGCTTAGTAGGGGGGACTAGCGGCTACGAGCAGTACTTC.

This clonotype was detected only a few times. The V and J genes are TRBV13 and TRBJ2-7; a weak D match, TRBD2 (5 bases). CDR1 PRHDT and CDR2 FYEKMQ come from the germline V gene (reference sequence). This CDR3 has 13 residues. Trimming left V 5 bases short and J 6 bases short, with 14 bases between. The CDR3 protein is CASSLAGESEQYF. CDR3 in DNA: TGTGCCAGCAGCCTAGCTGGGGAAAGCGAGCAGTACTTC.

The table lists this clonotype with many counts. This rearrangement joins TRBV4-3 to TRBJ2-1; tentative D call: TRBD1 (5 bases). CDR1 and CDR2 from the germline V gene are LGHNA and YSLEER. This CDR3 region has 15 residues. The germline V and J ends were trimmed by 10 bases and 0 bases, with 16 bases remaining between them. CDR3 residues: CATRATDSSYNEQFF. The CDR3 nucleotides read TGCGCCACCAGAGCGACAGATAGCTCCTACAATGAGCAGTTCTTC.

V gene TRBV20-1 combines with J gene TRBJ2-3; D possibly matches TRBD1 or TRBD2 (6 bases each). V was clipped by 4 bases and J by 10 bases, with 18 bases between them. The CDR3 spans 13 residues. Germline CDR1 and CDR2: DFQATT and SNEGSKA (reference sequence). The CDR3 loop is CSAMDPRGVSQYF. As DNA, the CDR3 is TGCAGTGCTATGGATCCGAGGGGGGTCTCGCAGTATTTT.

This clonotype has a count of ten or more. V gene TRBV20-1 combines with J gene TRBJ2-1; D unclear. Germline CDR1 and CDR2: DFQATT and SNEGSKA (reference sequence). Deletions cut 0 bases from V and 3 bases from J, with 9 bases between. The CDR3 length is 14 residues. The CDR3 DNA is TGCAGTGCTAGAGACCCTGGCCTCTACAATGAGCAGTTCTTC. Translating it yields CSARDPGLYNEQFF.

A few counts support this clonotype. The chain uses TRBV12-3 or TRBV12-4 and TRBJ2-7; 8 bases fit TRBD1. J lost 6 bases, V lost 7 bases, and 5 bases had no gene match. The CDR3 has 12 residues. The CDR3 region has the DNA TGTGCCAGCACCAGGACAGGGTCCGAGCAGTACTTC. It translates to CASTRTGSEQYF.

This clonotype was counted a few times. This CDR3 reads CSAHRGPTEAFF. CDR3 coding DNA: TGCAGTGCCCACAGGGGGCCCACTGAAGCTTTCTTT. The chain recombines TRBV20-1 with TRBJ1-1, with 9 bases lining up with TRBD1. Germline V CDR1 and CDR2: DFQATT, SNEGSKA (reference sequence). CDR3 length equals 12 residues. V lost 6 bases to trimming and J lost 4 bases; unmatched junction nucleotides: 3.

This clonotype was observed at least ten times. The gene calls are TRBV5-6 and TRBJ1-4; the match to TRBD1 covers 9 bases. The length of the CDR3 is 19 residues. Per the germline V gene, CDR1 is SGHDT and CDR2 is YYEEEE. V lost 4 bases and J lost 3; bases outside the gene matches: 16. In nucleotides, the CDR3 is TGTGCCAGCAGCCCGGCCTGGACAGGGGTAGAGGCAGCTAATGAAAAACTGTTTTTT. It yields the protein CASSPAWTGVEAANEKLFF.

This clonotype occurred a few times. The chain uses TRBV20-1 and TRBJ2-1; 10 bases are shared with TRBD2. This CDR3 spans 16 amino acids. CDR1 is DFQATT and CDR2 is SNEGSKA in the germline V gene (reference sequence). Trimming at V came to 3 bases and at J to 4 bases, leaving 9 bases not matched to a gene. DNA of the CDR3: TGCAGTGCTAGGCCCTTACTAGCGGGGTCGTACAATGAGCAGTTCTTC. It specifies CSARPLLAGSYNEQFF.

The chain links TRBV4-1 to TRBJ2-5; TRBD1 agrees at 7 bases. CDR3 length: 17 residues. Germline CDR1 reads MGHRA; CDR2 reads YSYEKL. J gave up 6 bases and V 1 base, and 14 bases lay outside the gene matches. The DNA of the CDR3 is TGCGCCAGCAGCCAAGTAGCTTTTGCGACAGGGCCAAAGACCCAGTACTTC. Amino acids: CASSQVAFATGPKTQYF.

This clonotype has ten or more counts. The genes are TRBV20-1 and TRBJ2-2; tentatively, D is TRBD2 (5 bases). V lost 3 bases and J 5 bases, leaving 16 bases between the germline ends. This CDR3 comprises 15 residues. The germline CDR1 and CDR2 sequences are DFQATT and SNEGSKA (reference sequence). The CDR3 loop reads CSARTRGKGTGELFF. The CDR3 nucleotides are TGCAGTGCTAGGACCCGGGGAAAAGGGACCGGGGAGCTGTTTTTT.

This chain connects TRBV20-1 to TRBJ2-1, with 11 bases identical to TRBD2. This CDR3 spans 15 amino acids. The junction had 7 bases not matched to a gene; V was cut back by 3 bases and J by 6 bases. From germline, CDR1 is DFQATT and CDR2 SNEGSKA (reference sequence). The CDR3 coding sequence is TGCAGTGCTAGTAAACTAGCGGGAGACGGCAATGAGCAGTTCTTC. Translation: CSASKLAGDGNEQFF.

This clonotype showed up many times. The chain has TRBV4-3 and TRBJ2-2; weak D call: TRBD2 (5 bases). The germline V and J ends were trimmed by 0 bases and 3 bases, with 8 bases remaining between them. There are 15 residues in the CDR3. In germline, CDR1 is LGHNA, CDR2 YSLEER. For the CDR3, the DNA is TGCGCCAGCAGCCAAGAGGGAGCGGACACCGGGGAGCTGTTTTTT. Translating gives CASSQEGADTGELFF.

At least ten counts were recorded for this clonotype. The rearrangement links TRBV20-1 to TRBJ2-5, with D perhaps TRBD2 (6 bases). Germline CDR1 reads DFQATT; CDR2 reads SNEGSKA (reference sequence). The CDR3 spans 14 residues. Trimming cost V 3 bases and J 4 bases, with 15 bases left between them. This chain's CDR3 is CSASGRERRETQYF. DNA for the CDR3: TGCAGTGCTAGTGGGCGGGAAAGGAGAGAGACCCAGTACTTC.

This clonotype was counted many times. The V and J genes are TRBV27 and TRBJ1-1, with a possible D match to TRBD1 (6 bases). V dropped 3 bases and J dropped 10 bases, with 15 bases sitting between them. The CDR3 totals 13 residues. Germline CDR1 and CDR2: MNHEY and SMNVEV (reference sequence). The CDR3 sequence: CASSFNERGPAFF. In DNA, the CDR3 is TGTGCCAGCAGTTTTAACGAGCGGGGGCCAGCTTTCTTT.

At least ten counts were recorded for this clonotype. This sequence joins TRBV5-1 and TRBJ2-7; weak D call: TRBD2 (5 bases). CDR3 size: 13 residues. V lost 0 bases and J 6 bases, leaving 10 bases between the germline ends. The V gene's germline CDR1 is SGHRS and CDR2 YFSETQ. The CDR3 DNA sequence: TGCGCCAGCAGCTTGGTTGACGAGGGCGAGCAGTACTTC. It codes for CASSLVDEGEQYF.

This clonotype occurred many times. CDR3 bases: TGTGCCAGCAGCCCGGGCCGAGGGGAAAACATTCAGTACTTC. Translating gives CASSPGRGENIQYF. The V and J genes are TRBV6-6 and TRBJ2-4; D may be TRBD1 or TRBD2 (5 bases each). V was pared by 6 bases and J by 5 bases, with 14 bases between. The CDR3 has 14 residues. The germline V gene has CDR1 MNHNY and CDR2 SVGAGI (reference sequence).

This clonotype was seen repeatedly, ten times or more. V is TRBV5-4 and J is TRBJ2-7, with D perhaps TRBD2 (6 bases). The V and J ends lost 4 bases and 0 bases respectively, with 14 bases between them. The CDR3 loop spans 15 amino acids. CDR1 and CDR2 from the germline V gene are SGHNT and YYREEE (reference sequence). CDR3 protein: CASSAGPGVSYEQYF. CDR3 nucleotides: TGTGCCAGCAGCGCTGGACCGGGAGTCTCCTACGAGCAGTACTTC.

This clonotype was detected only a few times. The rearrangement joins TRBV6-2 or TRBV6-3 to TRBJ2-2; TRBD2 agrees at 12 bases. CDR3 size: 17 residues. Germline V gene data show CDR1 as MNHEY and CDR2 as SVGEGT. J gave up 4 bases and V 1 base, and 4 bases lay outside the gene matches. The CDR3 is CASSYYRLAGVTGELFF. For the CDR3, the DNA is TGTGCCAGCAGTTACTACAGACTAGCGGGAGTCACCGGGGAGCTGTTTTTT.

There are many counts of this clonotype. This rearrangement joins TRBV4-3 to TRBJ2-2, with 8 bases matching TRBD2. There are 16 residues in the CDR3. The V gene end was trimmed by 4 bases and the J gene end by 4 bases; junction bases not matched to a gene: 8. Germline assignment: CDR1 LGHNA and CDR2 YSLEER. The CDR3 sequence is CASSPDRLAPTGELFF. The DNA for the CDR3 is TGCGCCAGCAGCCCCGATCGACTAGCGCCCACCGGGGAGCTGTTTTTT.

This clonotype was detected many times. The CDR3 DNA reads as TGTGCCAGCGGGGCGGGAGCACTCTACGAGCAGTACTTC. Its protein product is CASGAGALYEQYF. J is TRBJ2-7 and V is TRBV6-2 or TRBV6-3, with 7 bases identical to TRBD2. Germline V CDR1 and CDR2: MNHEY, SVGEGT. The CDR3 is 13 amino acids. The junction had 7 bases not matched to a gene; V was cut back by 8 bases and J by 3 bases.

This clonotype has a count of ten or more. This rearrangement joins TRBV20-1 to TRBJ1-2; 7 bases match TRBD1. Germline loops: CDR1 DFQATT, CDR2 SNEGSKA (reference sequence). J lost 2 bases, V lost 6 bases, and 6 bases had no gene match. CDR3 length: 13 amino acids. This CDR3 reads CSAKPGQNYGYTF. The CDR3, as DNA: TGCAGTGCCAAACCGGGACAGAACTATGGCTACACCTTC.

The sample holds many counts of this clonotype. CDR3 amino acids: CASSLMEETQYF. Written as DNA, the CDR3 is TGTGCCAGCAGCTTAATGGAAGAGACCCAGTACTTC. V and J are TRBV7-2 and TRBJ2-5; D is unclear. Trimming cost V 2 bases and J 3 bases, with 4 bases left between them. The CDR3 totals 12 residues. Germline CDR1 SGHTA, CDR2 FQGNSA.